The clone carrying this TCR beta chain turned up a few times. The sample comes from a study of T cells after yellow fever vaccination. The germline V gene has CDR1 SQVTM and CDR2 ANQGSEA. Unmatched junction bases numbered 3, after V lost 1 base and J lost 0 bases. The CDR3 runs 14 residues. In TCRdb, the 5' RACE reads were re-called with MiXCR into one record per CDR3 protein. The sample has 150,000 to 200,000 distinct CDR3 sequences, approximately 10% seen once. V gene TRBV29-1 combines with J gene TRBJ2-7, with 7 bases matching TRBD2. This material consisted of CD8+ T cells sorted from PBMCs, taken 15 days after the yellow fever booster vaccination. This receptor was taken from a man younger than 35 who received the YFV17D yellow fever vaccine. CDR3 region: CSVEGAGDSYEQYF. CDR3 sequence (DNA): TGCAGCGTTGAAGGGGCGGGGGACTCCTACGAGCAGTACTTC.